Below, 13 T cell receptor beta chains from the same sample are listed, as sequenced in a study of T cell repertoires in cytomegalovirus infection. Each CDR3 protein gets one entry after TCRdb re-called the reads with MiXCR. This sample has approximately 770,000 distinct CDR3 sequences, with around 29% found just once. Antigens for these TCRs are unknown. Material: cultured CD8+ T cells from PBMCs, obtained from culture after CMV antigen stimulation. Receptors originate from a human donor in good health (CMV status not recorded). Some clones in this sample may be carry-over from other donors' samples.

This chain uses TRBV27 with TRBJ2-7, with D tentatively TRBD1 or TRBD2 (6 bases each). V lost 5 bases, J lost 4 bases, and 21 bases lay in between. In germline, CDR1 is MNHEY, CDR2 SMNVEV (reference sequence). This CDR3 comprises 16 residues. The CDR3 DNA follows: TGTGCCAGCAGTCTCGGCGGGGCAGGGGCGGGGTACGAGCAGTACTTC. This translates into CASSLGGAGAGYEQYF.

For this clonotype: Given a much more abundant clone one base away, this may be a read error. The chain is built from TRBV6-5 and TRBJ2-6, with D perhaps TRBD1 (6 bases). The CDR3 covers 16 residues. Germline V gene sequence: CDR1 MNHEY, CDR2 SVGAGI. The CDR3 DNA reads as TGTGCCAGCAGTAGGATCCAGGGGTCCGGGGCCGACGTCCTGACTTTC. Amino acid sequence: CASSRIQGSGADVLTF.

The CDR3 reads CASSIIPGGNQPQHF. The CDR3 DNA follows: TGTGCCAGTAGTATCATCCCAGGGGGCAATCAGCCCCAGCATTTT. The genes are TRBV19 and TRBJ1-5; maybe TRBD1 (6 bases). Germline V CDR1 and CDR2: LNHDA, SQIVND (reference sequence). This CDR3 region has 15 residues. V was clipped by 3 bases and J by 2 bases, with 11 bases between them.

The chain uses TRBV2 and TRBJ2-2; unclear D gene. The CDR3 consists of 17 residues. V lost 6 bases and J lost 0, with 17 bases in between. The V gene's germline CDR1 is SNHLY and CDR2 FYNNEI. The CDR3 DNA reads as TGTGCCAGCAGCTTAAGATACGACCTCACGAACACCGGGGAGCTGTTTTTT. Translation: CASSLRYDLTNTGELFF.

The chain employs TRBV10-2 and TRBJ2-7, with D hard to call. The CDR3 loop spans 12 amino acids. The V gene's germline CDR1 is WSHSY and CDR2 SAAADI. The germline V and J ends were trimmed by 0 bases and 3 bases, with 3 bases remaining between them. The CDR3 coding sequence is TGCGCCAGCAGTGAGTCGGACTACGAGCAGTACGTC. Its protein product is CASSESDYEQYV.

This clonotype was observed many times. This chain connects TRBV7-9 to TRBJ1-3, with D hard to call. Germline V lookup: CDR1 SEHNR, CDR2 FQNEAQ (reference sequence). The CDR3 totals 16 residues. V dropped 6 bases and J dropped 4 bases, with 19 bases sitting between them. Here the CDR3 DNA reads TGTGCCAGCAGTCCTACCTCTAGCCTCTTGGGAAACACCATATATTTT. Translation gives CASSPTSSLLGNTIYF.

The chain couples TRBV6-5 to TRBJ1-6, with D possibly matching TRBD1 (6 bases). This CDR3 has 15 amino acids. Looked up from germline, CDR1 is MNHEY and CDR2 is SVGAGI. V shed 5 bases and J shed 16 bases, with 24 bases lying between them. The chain's CDR3 is CASSRSGGPIHLLHF. For the CDR3, the DNA is TGTGCCAGCAGTAGGAGTGGGGGGCCAATCCATTTACTCCACTTT.

The chain employs TRBV28 and TRBJ1-1; D might be TRBD1 (5 bases). This CDR3 has 12 amino acids. Between the trimmed V and J ends, which lost 4 bases and 11 bases, there was a span of 14 bases. Per germline, CDR1 MDHEN and CDR2 SYDVKM. The DNA of the CDR3 is TGTGCCAGCAGTTATCGGGACTGGGACGCTTTCTTT. Translating it yields CASSYRDWDAFF.

The table lists this clonotype with a few counts. The rearrangement links TRBV7-9 to TRBJ2-3; weak D call: TRBD1 (6 bases). CDR1 SEHNR and CDR2 FQNEAQ come from the germline V gene (reference sequence). The length of the CDR3 is 12 residues. V shed 11 bases and J shed 2 bases, with 11 bases lying between them. The CDR3, as DNA: TGTGCCGGCCGGGACAACACAGATACGCAGTATTTT. Translation: CAGRDNTDTQYF. The entire variable domain, with the rest obtained from reference TRBV7-9 and TRBJ2-3, is as follows: DTGVSQNPRHKITKRGQNVTFRCDPISEHNRLYWYRQTLGQGPEFLTYFQNEAQLEKSRLLSDRFSAERPKGSFSTLEIQRTEQGDSAMYLCAGRDNTDTQYFGPGTRLTVL.

This chain joins TRBV2 and TRBJ1-1, with D possibly being TRBD1 (6 bases). CDR3 length: 14 amino acids. V lost 10 bases and J 5 bases, leaving 20 bases between the germline ends. From germline, CDR1 is SNHLY and CDR2 FYNNEI. CDR3 DNA: TGTGCCACCCCCGGTGGGGGGGCTGGGACTGAAGCTTTCTTT. This encodes CATPGGGAGTEAFF. Looking up the rest from reference TRBV2 and TRBJ1-1 gives the full variable domain: EPEVTQTPSHQVTQMGQEVILRCVPISNHLYFYWYRQILGQKVEFLVSFYNNEISEKSEIFDDQFSVERPDGSNFTLKIRSTKLEDSAMYFCATPGGGAGTEAFFGQGTRLTVV.

The CDR3: CASSYPQGRLLTGSYNEQFF. The CDR3 DNA sequence: TGTGCCAGCAGTTACCCCCAGGGACGGCTACTAACGGGCTCCTACAATGAGCAGTTCTTC. The chain has TRBV6-2 or TRBV6-3 and TRBJ2-1; the D gene could be TRBD1 or TRBD2 (5 bases each). Trimming cost V 2 bases and J 0 bases, with 23 bases left between them. The germline gives CDR1 MNHEY, CDR2 SVGEGT. This CDR3 has 20 residues.

This clonotype occurred a few times. The rearrangement uses TRBV11-3 and TRBJ2-7; D is possibly TRBD1 (5 bases). Looked up from germline, CDR1 is SGHNT and CDR2 is YENEEA. V lost 5 bases and J 4 bases, leaving 12 bases between the germline ends. This CDR3 region has 13 residues. The CDR3 loop reads CASSPAAGYEQYF. CDR3 nucleotides: TGTGCCAGCAGCCCAGCTGCAGGGTACGAGCAGTACTTC. Based on the CDR3 plus reference TRBV11-3 and TRBJ2-7, the full variable domain is EAGVVQSPRYKIIEKKQPVAFWCNPISGHNTLYWYLQNLGQGPELLIRYENEEAVDDSQLPKDRFSAERLKGVDSTLKIQPAELGDSAVYLCASSPAAGYEQYFGPGTRLTVT.

This clonotype turned up a few times. The chain links TRBV7-3 to TRBJ2-3; D gene uncertain. Trimming pared 6 bases from V and 4 bases from J, leaving 14 bases between. This CDR3 region has 14 residues. CDR1 and CDR2 (germline): SGHTA, FQGTGA. CDR3 sequence: CASSSTVGPDTQYF. CDR3 DNA: TGTGCCAGCAGTTCTACTGTCGGGCCAGATACGCAGTATTTT.